These T cell receptor beta chains were read from a single sample in a study of regulatory T cells in long-lasting Graves disease. TCRdb redid the calling of the multiplex PCR reads with MiXCR, one entry per CDR3 protein. Of 360,000 or so distinct CDR3 sequences listed, 20% to 25% are singletons. Here the sequenced sample was peripheral blood mononuclear cells (PBMCs), taken when the disease was refractory, from a patient treated with antithyroid drugs. These receptors originate from a woman in her thirties or forties with Graves disease. Both conserved end residues are part of each CDR3. The D gene is left open where the match is weak.

J | V | D | CDR3
TRBJ2-7 | TRBV13 | TRBD2 | CASSPSPGGRYEQYF
TRBJ2-5 | TRBV29-1 | TRBD1 | CSVEAQGAWETQYF
TRBJ2-2 | TRBV6-2/TRBV6-3 | NA | CASSSASASFTGELFF
TRBJ2-5 | TRBV5-1 | NA | CASSLGQRRETQYF
TRBJ2-6 | TRBV11-2 | NA | CASSVRGNGANVLTF
TRBJ2-7 | TRBV5-4 | TRBD2 | CASSKGLAVGAYEQYF
TRBJ2-7 | TRBV19 | NA | CASTASSGSSYEQYF
TRBJ2-4 | TRBV28 | TRBD1 | CASNTRDRGGKNIQYF
TRBJ2-1 | TRBV10-3 | NA | CAISDLGRTSNEQFF
TRBJ1-6 | TRBV7-4 | TRBD1 | CASSLVDRGSLYCSPLHF
TRBJ2-2 | TRBV7-2 | NA | CASSLLNHAGELFF
TRBJ1-5 | TRBV12-3/TRBV12-4 | NA | CASSKGSNQPQHF
TRBJ2-5 | TRBV14 | TRBD2 | CASSQVQAGGYQETQYF
TRBJ2-5 | TRBV12-3/TRBV12-4 | NA | CASSLRWDQETQYF
TRBJ2-7 | TRBV5-1 | TRBD2 | CASSPGGVSGPHHEQYF